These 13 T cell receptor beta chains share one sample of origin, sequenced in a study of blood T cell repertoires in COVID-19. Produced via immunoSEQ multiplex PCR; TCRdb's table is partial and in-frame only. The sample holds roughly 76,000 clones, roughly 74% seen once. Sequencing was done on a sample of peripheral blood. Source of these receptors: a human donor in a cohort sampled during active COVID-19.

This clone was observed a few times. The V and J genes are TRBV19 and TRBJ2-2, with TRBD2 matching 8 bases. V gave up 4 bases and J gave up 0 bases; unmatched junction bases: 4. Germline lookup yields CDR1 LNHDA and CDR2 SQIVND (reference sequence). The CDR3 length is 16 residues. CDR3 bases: TGTGCCAGTAGTAGGACTAGCACCTCGAACACCGGGGAGCTGTTTTTT. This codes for CASSRTSTSNTGELFF.

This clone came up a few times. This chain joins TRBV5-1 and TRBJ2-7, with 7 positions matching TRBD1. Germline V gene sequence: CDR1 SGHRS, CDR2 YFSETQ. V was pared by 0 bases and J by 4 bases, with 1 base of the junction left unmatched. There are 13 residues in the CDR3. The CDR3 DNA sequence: TGCGCCAGCAGCTTGGCGGGACAGTACGAGCAGTACTTC. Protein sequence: CASSLAGQYEQYF.

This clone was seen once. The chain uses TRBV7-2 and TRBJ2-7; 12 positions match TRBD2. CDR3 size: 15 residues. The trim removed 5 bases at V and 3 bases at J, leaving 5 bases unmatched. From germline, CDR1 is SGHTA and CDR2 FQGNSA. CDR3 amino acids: CASSQGLAGSYEQYF. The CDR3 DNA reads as TGTGCCAGCAGCCAAGGACTAGCGGGAAGCTACGAGCAGTACTTC. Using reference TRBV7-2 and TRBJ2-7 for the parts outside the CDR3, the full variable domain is GAGVSQSPSNKVTEKGKDVELRCDPISGHTALYWYRQSLGQGLEFLIYFQGNSAPDKSGLPSDRFSAERTGGSVSTLTIQRTQQEDSAVYLCASSQGLAGSYEQYFGPGTRLTVT.

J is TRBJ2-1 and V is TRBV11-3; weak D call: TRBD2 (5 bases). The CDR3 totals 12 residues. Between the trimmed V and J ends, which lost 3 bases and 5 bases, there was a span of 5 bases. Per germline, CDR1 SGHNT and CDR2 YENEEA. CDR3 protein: CASSLRDNEQFF. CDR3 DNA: TGTGCCAGCAGCTTGCGGGACAATGAGCAGTTCTTC.

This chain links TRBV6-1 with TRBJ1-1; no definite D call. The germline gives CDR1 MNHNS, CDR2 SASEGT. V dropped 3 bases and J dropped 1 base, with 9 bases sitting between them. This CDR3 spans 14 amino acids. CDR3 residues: CASSEQDWNTEAFF. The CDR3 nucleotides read TGTGCCAGCAGTGAGCAGGACTGGAACACTGAAGCTTTCTTT.

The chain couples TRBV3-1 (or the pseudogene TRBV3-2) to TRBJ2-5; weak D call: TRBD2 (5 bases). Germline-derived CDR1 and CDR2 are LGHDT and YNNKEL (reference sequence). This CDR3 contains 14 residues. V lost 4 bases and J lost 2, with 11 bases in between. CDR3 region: CASSPWTSQETQYF. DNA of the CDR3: TGTGCCAGCAGCCCGTGGACTTCACAAGAGACCCAGTACTTC.

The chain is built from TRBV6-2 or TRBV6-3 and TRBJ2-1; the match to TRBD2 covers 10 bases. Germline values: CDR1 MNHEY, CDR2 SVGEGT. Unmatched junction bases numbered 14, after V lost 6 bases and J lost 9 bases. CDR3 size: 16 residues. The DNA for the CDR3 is TGTGCCAGCAGCCGACGACTAGCGGGCCCTCGGGGTGAGCAGTTCTTC. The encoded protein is CASSRRLAGPRGEQFF.

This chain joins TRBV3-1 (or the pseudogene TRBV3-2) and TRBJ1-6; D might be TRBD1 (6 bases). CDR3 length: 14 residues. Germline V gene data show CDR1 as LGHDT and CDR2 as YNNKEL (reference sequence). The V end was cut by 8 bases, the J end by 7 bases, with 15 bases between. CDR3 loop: CASRFGTRNSPLHF. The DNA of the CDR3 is TGTGCCAGCCGATTCGGGACAAGGAATTCACCCCTCCACTTT.

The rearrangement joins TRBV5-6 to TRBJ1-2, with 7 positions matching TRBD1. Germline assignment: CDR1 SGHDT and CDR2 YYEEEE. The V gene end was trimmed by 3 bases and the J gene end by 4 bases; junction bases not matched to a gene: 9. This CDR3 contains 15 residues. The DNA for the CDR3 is TGTGCCAGCAGCTCGGGACAGTCGTATGGCTATGGCTACACCTTC. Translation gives CASSSGQSYGYGYTF. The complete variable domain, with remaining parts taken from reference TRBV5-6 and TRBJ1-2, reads DAGVTQSPTHLIKTRGQQVTLRCSPKSGHDTVSWYQQALGQGPQFIFQYYEEEERQRGNFPDRFSGHQFPNYSSELNVNALLLGDSALYLCASSSGQSYGYGYTFGSGTRLTVV.

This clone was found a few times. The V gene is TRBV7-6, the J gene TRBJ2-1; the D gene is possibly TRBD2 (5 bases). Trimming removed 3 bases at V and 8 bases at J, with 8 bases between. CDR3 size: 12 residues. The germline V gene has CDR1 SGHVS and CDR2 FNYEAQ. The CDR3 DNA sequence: TGTGCCAGCAGCTTGGTCGGGGATGAGCAGTTCTTC. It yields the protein CASSLVGDEQFF.

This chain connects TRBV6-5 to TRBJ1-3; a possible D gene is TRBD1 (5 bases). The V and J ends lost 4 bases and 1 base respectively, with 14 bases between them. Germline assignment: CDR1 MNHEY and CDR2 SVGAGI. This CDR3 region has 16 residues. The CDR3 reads CASSSQAASSGNTIYF. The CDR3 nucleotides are TGTGCCAGCAGTTCACAGGCAGCTTCGTCTGGAAACACCATATATTTT.

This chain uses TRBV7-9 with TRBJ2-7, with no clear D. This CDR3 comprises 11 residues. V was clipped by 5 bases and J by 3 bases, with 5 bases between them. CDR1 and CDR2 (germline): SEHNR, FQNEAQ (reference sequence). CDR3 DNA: TGTGCCAGCAGCCCTAACTACGAGCAGTACTTC. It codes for CASSPNYEQYF. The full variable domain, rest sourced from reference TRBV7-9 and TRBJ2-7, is DTGVSQNPRHKITKRGQNVTFRCDPISEHNRLYWYRQTLGQGPEFLTYFQNEAQLEKSRLLSDRFSAERPKGSFSTLEIQRTEQGDSAMYLCASSPNYEQYFGPGTRLTVT.

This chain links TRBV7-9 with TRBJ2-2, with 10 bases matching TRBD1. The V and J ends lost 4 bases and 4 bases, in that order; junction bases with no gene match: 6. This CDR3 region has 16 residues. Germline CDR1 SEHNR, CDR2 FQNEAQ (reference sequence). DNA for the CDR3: TGTGCCAGCAGCTCAGGGGACAGGGGACCCACCGGGGAGCTGTTTTTT. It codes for CASSSGDRGPTGELFF.